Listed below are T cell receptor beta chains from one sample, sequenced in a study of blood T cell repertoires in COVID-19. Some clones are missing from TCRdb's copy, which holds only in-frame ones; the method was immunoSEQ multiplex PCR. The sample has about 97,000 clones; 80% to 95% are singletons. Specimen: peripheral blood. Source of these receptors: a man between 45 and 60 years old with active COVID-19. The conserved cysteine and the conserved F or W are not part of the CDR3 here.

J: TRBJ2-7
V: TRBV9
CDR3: ASSVGTTPYEQY

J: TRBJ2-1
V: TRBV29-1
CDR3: SVEEEGLAGPEQF

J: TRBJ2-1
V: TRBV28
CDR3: ASRSNNEQF

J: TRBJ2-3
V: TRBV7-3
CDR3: ASSPSGRGNTQY

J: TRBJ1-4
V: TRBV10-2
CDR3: ASSEDRNEKLF

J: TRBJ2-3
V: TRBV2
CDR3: ASSDKTSTDTQY

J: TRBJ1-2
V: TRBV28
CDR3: ASWGREGYGYT

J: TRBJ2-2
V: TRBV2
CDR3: ASSVTGGRATGELF

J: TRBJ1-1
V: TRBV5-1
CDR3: ASSLEGPGSTEAF

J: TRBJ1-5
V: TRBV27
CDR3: ASSSTGSANQPQH

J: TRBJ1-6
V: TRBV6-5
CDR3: ATSEGRYNSPLH

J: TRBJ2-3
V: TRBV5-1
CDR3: ASSLEGVRTDTQY

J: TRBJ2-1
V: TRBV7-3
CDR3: ASSSPGQGHNEQF

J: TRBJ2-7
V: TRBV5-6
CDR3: ASSSVRRYEQY

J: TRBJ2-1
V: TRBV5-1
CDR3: ASSLVSGLVGETF

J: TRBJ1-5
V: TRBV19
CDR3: ASSVTGATNQPQH

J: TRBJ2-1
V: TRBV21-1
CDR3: ASNPSGISYNEQF

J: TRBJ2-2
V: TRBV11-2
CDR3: ASSFLAGVAGELF

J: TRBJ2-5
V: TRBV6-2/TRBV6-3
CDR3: ASSYLDRGLGTQY

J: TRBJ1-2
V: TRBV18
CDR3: ASSPPNSYGYT

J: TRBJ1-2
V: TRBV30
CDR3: AWYRQGVHGYT

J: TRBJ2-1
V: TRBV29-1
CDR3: SVEIFNEQF

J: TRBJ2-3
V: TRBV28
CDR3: ASSIRSDTQY

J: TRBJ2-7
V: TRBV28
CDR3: ASTTDSVVDYEQY

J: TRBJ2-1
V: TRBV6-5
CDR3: ASTSSSGRSGEQF

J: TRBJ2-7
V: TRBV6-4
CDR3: ASTGTSGRPIPYEQY

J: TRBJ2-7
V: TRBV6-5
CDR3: ASSKGGQPYEQY

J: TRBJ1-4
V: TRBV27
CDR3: ASRGQAINEKLF

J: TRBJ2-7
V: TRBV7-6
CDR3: ASSLVASGQYEQY

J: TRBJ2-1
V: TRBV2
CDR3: ARTRGQGRSNEQF

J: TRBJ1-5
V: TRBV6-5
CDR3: ASSYTVGNQPQH

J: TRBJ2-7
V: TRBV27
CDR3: ASSLSMLAGNYEQY

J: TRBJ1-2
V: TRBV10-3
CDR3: AISSSTGTGGLGYT

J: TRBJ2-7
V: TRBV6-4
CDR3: ASSQLAEDLKSSYEQY

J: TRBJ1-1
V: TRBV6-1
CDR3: ASSEGGVNTEAF

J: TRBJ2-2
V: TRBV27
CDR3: ASTRTSGSANTGELF

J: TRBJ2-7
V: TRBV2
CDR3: ASSEREDSAYEQY

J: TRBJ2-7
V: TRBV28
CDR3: ASSSPGTGDYEQY

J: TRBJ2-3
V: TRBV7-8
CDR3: ASSLVTGGSTDTQY

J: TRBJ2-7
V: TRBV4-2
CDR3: ANSQEEGQGSYEQY

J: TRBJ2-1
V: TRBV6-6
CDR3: ASSLGVATYNEQF

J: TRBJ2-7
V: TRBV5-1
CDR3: ASSFHTEGYEQY

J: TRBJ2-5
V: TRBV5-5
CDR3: ASSLGILAQETQY

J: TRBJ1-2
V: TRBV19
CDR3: ASRSLSNYGYT

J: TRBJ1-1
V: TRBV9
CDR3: ASSLNRDRGFGNTEAF

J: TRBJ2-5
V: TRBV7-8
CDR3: ASSPGSGTSGRAAETQY